What follows is one T cell receptor beta chain and its context. This clonotype showed up many times. The antigen it binds to is not known. No per-base quality is available; no much larger clone lies one base away. This sample was included in a study of blood T cells in healthy people across ages (dated by TCRdb to the mid-2010s). Background for the entire study: In model experiments, template switching captured about one uniquely barcoded TCR beta cDNA molecule for every two T cells. Using the same blood draw, the study looked at two additional independent replicas of 1 million unique cDNA reads for two donors, one aged 18 to 29 and the other aged 80 or older. Donors were grouped into four age groups: young (average roughly 17 years), middle-aged (roughly 40), aged (around 62) and long-lived (around 80). Donors of different ages were randomly distributed across sequencing lanes to avoid experimental bias. Age-related changes in TCR beta repertoire diversity were measured in the study by deep sequencing normalized with unique cDNA molecular identifiers. Study-level results and caveats: Observed TCR beta diversity correlated strongly with the percentage of naive T cells measured by flow cytometry. Compared with the aged group, the long-lived group had more naive CD4+ T cells, fewer expanded clones and increased TCR diversity, suggesting age selection. Donor CMV infection status was unknown, potentially confounding age-related changes in expanded clonotypes. Bulk unsorted PBMC profiling prevented conclusive comparison of naive and antigen-experienced compartments. As age increased, observed TCR beta diversity per million T cells dropped in a roughly linear way, and a significant reduction was already evident by age roughly 36. Total diversity estimates from one million sequenced T cells were considered lower bounds and underestimates.

Library preparation was by 5' RACE. Sequencing used an Illumina HiSeq 2500. A second PCR of roughly 7 to 11 cycles was run with a J-beta primer mix and a sample-barcoded 5' primer. A template-switch 5' adaptor carrying 12 random nucleotides introduced a unique molecular identifier onto each TCR beta cDNA molecule. Each sample yielded at least 2.5 million CDR3-containing paired-end reads. All of the RNA was converted into first-strand cDNA using the Mint cDNA synthesis kit, with a TRBC-specific oligonucleotide serving as the primer. Following uracil-DNA glycosylase treatment, a first 18-cycle PCR with universal primers M1SS and BC2_uni_R was performed on all cDNA. As for the authors' bioinformatics: Each sample was normalized by randomly selecting 1 million high-quality reads, each carrying a distinct molecular identifier. Instead of being binned into consensus sequences, reads with shared molecular identifiers were discarded. MiTCR, run with a Q25 quality threshold and the strictest error-elimination algorithm, handled CDR3 identification, clonotype clustering and error correction. A nonparametric unseen species model using Euler transformation provided a lower-bound estimate of total TCR beta diversity. The public reads were run again by TCRdb, first through fastp at Q25 and then through MiXCR, and only productive beta chains were kept. Every entry covers one CDR3 protein and lists the most common genes and DNA from its rows. None of the V and J calls come from the authors' own analysis; TCRdb made them. The sample table shows 500,000 to 700,000 distinct CDR3 sequences, and 25% to 35% are seen once. Approximately 14% of the sample is in the top ten clones.

Per the germline V gene, SQVTM is the CDR1 and ANQGSEA is the CDR2. The CDR3 sequence holds 16 residues, the cysteine and phenylalanine included. Only the CDR3 DNA stays, 48 bases, in frame from base 1. V trim: 6 bases; J trim: 1 base; unmatched bases: 6. Systemically healthy Caucasian individuals from Russia, 39 in total and aged about 6 to 95 years, were included as donors. Each donor gave approximately 10 milliliters of peripheral blood, collected into EDTA-treated Vacutainer tubes. Ficoll-Paque density-gradient centrifugation was used to isolate PBMCs, with at least 6.5 million per sample. Total RNA was extracted from PBMCs with Trizol reagent, with at least 5.5 micrograms obtained per sample. For every donor, flow cytometry on a PBMC aliquot measured the percentage of naive CD45RAhigh/CD27high T cells.

This TCR came from a woman older than 75 in good health. The sequenced sample consisted of blood. The sequence is built from TRBV29-1 and TRBJ2-3; TRBD2 matches 14 bases in the middle. The CDR3 has the sequence CSVGPGLAGGTDTQYF. In nucleotides, the sequence is TGCAGCGTCGGACCGGGACTAGCGGGGGGCACAGATACGCAGTATTTT.